This T cell receptor (beta chain) appears in the sequencing data of a study of blood T cell repertoires in COVID-19. In the study overall: Donors in the United States, Italy and Spain gave samples during acute or convalescent COVID-19. PBMCs, B-cell-depleted T cells, or T cells provided the cDNA or gDNA that made up the material.

Assay: immunoSEQ multiplex PCR; the TCRdb copy retains only in-frame clones and omits some. This repertoire shows a few hundred thousand clones, roughly 87% found once; its top ten account for around 4.6%. This clone was counted between two and nine times. The V segment lost 4 bases and the J segment 5 bases; nucleotides outside the gene matches: 7. The CDR3 length is 15 residues. CDR1 is SGHRS, CDR2 YFSETQ, per germline. This chain uses TRBV5-1 with TRBJ2-1, with 9 bases fitting TRBD1. The TCR sequence derives from a woman in her 40s who had recovered from COVID-19. Sequencing was performed on peripheral blood. The CDR3 loop reads CASSTSGTGHNEQFF. The CDR3 DNA reads TGCGCCAGCAGCACATCCGGGACAGGGCACAATGAGCAGTTCTTC.